This T cell receptor beta chain stems from a study of cytomegalovirus exposure and HLA in healthy donors (dated by TCRdb to about 2017). Background for the entire study: An earlier analysis of approximately 600 of the donors reported approximately 300 Gb of sequence data and approximately 110 million unique TCR beta sequences from about 179 million T cells. Every discovery cohort repertoire had been produced on one sequencing platform. Across about 380 genotyped donors of the cohort, an average of roughly 230,000 unique TCR beta nucleotide sequences per donor were sequenced, and about a sixth of those sequences were non-productive. Besides the first cohort of some 670 subjects, a separate validation cohort made up of over 95 different subjects was used. Genome-wide SNP genotypes for about 60% of the roughly 700 donors were used in a later genetic analysis, which treated that subset as a discovery cohort. The study was designed to test whether signatures of past pathogen exposure could be identified by cataloging public T cell receptors. Both class I and class II loci were covered by HLA typing, at four-digit resolution. The study profiled the T cell repertoires of hundreds of subjects by immunosequencing and related them to cytomegalovirus serostatus. An earlier analysis of around 640 of the donors used high-throughput TCR beta sequencing to judge whether each TCR beta V gene segment behaved as functional or pseudogenic. The genetic ancestry cluster associated with self-reported Caucasian donors included around 76% of the roughly 390 genotyped donors. A handful of DR-DQ haplotypes were handled as single units for association and clustering because linkage in the cohort was strong. To study patterns of TCR occurrence, a later analysis re-analyzed previously published TCR beta repertoires from just over 650 donors and added high-resolution HLA genotyping. The study combined high-throughput TCR immunosequencing, statistical association of individual TCRs with disease status, and machine learning to predict cytomegalovirus infection status. Typing coverage differed by locus: A, B, C, DRB1 and DQB1 were typed in roughly 620-630 donors, DQA1 in roughly 500, DPA1 in roughly 590, and DPB1 in 450 to 490. Roughly 300 gigabases of sequencing data and 78 million or so unique TCR sequences were included in an early release covering around 650 HLA-typed donors. Alongside the repertoire data, information on donor age, sex, ethnicity and CMV serostatus was compiled. In the later analysis, no new phenotypic data were used to find candidate immune exposures; instead, reliance was placed on TCR beta sequences and their occurrence across donors. What the authors observed across the whole study: The cohort was sequenced for TCR beta chains only, and without alpha or paired-chain data the features that could be detected were limited. In a later analysis, several top co-occurrence clusters were reported to appear linked to parvovirus B19, influenza, CMV and Epstein-Barr virus. Strong co-occurrence of HLA alleles, especially DR and DQ, made assigning TCR associations to individual alleles difficult. A later analysis associated 15,000 to 20,000 TCR beta sequences with specific HLA alleles at a false discovery rate of 0.05. Three of the identified cytomegalovirus-associated TCR beta chains were confirmed in vitro to be specific for cytomegalovirus antigens. Linkage disequilibrium might explain the correlated functional status among segregating V segments, but an unknown experimental factor could not be ruled out. According to a later analysis, most CMV-associated TCR beta chains appeared to be HLA-restricted, and the HLA associations seemed to be driven largely by CMV exposure. A further reported finding was that TCR beta sequences accurately predicted the HLA-A and HLA-B alleles for most subjects in the first cohort. Presence/absence analyses assumed roughly uniform sequencing depth across donors, an assumption that may not hold. It was suggested by the authors that the approach could potentially be generalized to other disease states and immunological phenotypes. A later genetic analysis associated a missense DCLRE1C variant with V-gene and J-gene trimming of TCR beta chains, and an independent cohort replicated the association. According to a later analysis, TCR association rates differed among HLA loci, with DRB1 alleles showing the most associated TCRs and HLA-C alleles showing the fewest. The study listed 170 or so TCR beta chains as associated with cytomegalovirus. CMV serostatus was the only immune exposure information available for the cohort. According to a later genetic analysis, donors in an Asian-associated ancestry cluster had fewer N-insertions in productive TCRs than the roughly 660-donor mean. A later analysis found that HLA-associated TCR beta chains were more clonally expanded and had lower generation probabilities than equally common non-associated chains. The classifier was reported to diagnose cytomegalovirus status with high specificity and sensitivity in both the original cohort and the validation cohort. A group of highly shared sequence variants was considered likely to be a technical artifact of the sequencing pipeline. Because counts were too low, roughly 16 rarely observed V segments, including chromosome 9 orphons, were excluded from the earlier analysis of about 500 of the donors. In an earlier analysis of approximately 590 of the donors, most TCR beta V segments appeared in productive rearrangements about 90% or about 30% of the time, broadly matching IMGT annotations. Most TCR sequences were observed very rarely across donors, whereas some public TCRs were present in many individuals. HLA typing was unavailable for some donors at each locus, so association tests used only the typed subset.

Concerning this clone: Its antigen target is currently unknown. The record has no base qualities; no much larger clone is one base away. This CDR3 is also generated by other DNA sequences in the sample.

Library creation used the immunoSEQ multiplex PCR assay. For the multiplex PCR, a mixture combining 60 forward primers for TCR Vbeta segments and 13 reverse primers for TCR Jbeta segments was used. Amplification of the CDR3 region of rearranged TCR beta genes was performed with a multiplex PCR assay on genomic DNA. On the Illumina HiSeq System, the amplified TCR beta libraries were sequenced as 87-base-pair reads. The study's processing was this. Across the 600 to 700 repertoires, a later analysis counted tens of millions of unique TCR beta chains, roughly 11 million of which were shared by at least two donors. A nearest-neighbor algorithm error-corrected the raw reads and collapsed the reads into unique sequences, merging closely related sequences to remove PCR and sequencing errors. To assign V, D and J gene segments, CDR3 sequences were aligned to IMGT reference sequences. Each retained sequence needed at least a six-nucleotide match to both a V gene segment and a J gene segment. A rearrangement counted as productive if the CDR3 had no stop codons and remained in frame with V and J, and every other rearrangement counted as non-productive. Following IMGT convention, CDR3 was defined as the stretch from the second conserved V-encoded cysteine up to the conserved J-encoded phenylalanine. The earlier analysis of 587 of the donors excluded sequences that lacked an unambiguous match to a single V gene segment. An earlier analysis of fewer than 750 of the donors called V segments functional above 56.7% productive rearrangements and segregating when the between-donor standard deviation exceeded 5%. A statistical classification framework was built to diagnose cytomegalovirus status from the catalog of TCR beta chain sequences. A later analysis assigned V and J genes by comparing TCR nucleotide sequences with IMGT/GENE-DB human TR gene sequences. In a later analysis, CDR3 sequences and most-parsimonious VDJ recombination scenarios were assigned using the TCRdist pipeline. In a later analysis, each TCR beta chain was defined by its CDR3 amino acid sequence together with its V-gene family, and reads lacking a unique V-gene family were excluded. A later analysis removed several hundred highly shared, low-generation-probability nucleotide sequences to deal with suspected cross-contamination and a sequencing artifact. In a later analysis, a clonal expansion index was calculated for each public chain from normalized within-repertoire ranks of inferred template counts. In a later analysis, generation probabilities were computed with a VDJ recombination model fitted to out-of-frame rearrangements, and the resulting probabilities were checked against IGoR. In a later analysis, TCR-TCR, TCR-HLA and TCR-CMV co-occurrence was scored with hypergeometric tests, and a repertoire-size bias correction was applied to TCR pairs. In a later analysis, false discovery rates were estimated by permuting HLA or CMV assignments 20 times. A later analysis grouped co-occurring TCRs with DBSCAN, adding TCRdist sequence similarity when clustering within HLA-allele-positive subsets. Repertoires with fewer than 30,000 or more than 120,000 public chains were left out of co-occurrence clustering, as were about five repertoires with anomalous nucleotide sharing. The table comes from immuneACCESS by way of TCRdb, which keeps in-frame sequences with V and J called. Part of the clones is missing from these tables; in studies checked, under half for an unresolved V gene and the rest for unknown reasons. That table is the source of V, J and clone size, and D and trimming were worked out from the DNA. The sample contains 75,000 to 90,000 clones, about 81% of them found a single time. The ten largest clonotypes hold roughly 8.9% of the sample.

The cohort consisted of 600 to 700 healthy bone marrow donors. At the time of sampling, every cohort member was nominally healthy, though immune exposures that went unrecorded were likely present. The donor was CMV seropositive and was included in the group of approximately 300 seropositive cohort members. A peripheral blood sample was provided by each donor, and peripheral blood mononuclear cells were used for TCR beta sequencing. The Qiagen DNeasy Blood Extraction Kit was used to extract genomic DNA from the blood cell samples. Sequencing used PBMCs. This receptor was taken from a woman aged 40 to 49 in good health and CMV-seropositive.

Here the CDR3 is given as CASSSGQGDTEAFF. The nucleotide sequence is given as TGTGCCAGCAGTTCCGGACAGGGGGACACTGAAGCTTTCTTT. The receptor chain draws on TRBV28 and TRBJ1-1, and 10 junction bases match TRBD1. The germline V end is reduced by 4 bases and the J end by 3 bases; junction bases left unmatched: 2. There are 14 amino acids in the CDR3, from cysteine to phenylalanine inclusive. Only the CDR3 part of the read is kept: 42 bases, read in frame from the first base. In the germline V gene, CDR1 corresponds to MDHEN and CDR2 to SYDVKM.